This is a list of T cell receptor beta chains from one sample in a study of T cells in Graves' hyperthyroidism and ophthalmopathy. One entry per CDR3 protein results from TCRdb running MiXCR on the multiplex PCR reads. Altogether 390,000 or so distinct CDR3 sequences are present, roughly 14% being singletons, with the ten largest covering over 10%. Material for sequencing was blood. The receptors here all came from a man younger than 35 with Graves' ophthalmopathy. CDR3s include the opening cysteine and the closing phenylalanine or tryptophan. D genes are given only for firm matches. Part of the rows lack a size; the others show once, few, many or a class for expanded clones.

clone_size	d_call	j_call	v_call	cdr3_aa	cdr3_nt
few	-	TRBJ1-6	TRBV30	CAWSGKGRMNSPLHF	TGTGCCTGGAGTGGAAAAGGACGGATGAATTCACCCCTCCACTTT
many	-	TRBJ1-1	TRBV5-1	CASSYPGASTEAFF	TGCGCCAGCAGCTATCCAGGGGCGAGCACTGAAGCTTTCTTT
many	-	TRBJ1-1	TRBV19	CASSILQNTEAFF	TGTGCCAGTAGTATTTTACAGAACACTGAAGCTTTCTTT
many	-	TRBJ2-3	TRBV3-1	CASSLSRSSNTDTQYF	TGTGCCAGCAGCCTATCCAGGAGTTCGAACACAGATACGCAGTATTTT
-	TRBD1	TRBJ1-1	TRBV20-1	CSAFTTGGNTEAFF	TGCAGTGCTTTCACTACAGGGGGGAACACTGAAGCTTTCTTT
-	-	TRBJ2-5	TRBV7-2	CASSPNGGSVETQYF	TGTGCCAGCAGCCCGAATGGGGGTAGCGTAGAGACCCAGTACTTC
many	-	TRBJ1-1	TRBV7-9	CASSPAGGDTEAFF	TGTGCCAGCAGCCCCGCGGGGGGTGACACTGAAGCTTTCTTT
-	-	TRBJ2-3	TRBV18	CASSPYPPGPGRDTQYF	TGTGCCAGCTCACCGTACCCTCCCGGACCCGGGAGAGATACGCAGTATTTT
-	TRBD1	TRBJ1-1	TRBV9	CASSPPRGLRTEAFF	TGTGCCAGCAGCCCACCCAGGGGGCTCCGAACTGAAGCTTTCTTT
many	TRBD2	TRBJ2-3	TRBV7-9	CASSLAETSGGDTQYF	TGTGCCAGCAGCTTAGCCGAGACTAGCGGAGGAGATACGCAGTATTTT
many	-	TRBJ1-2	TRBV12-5	CASGSAGQASYGYTF	TGTGCTAGTGGTTCTGCGGGGCAGGCGTCCTATGGCTACACCTTC
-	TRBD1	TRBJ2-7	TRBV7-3	CASSLVGGQGSYEQYF	TGTGCCAGCAGCTTAGTCGGGGGACAGGGGTCCTACGAGCAGTACTTC
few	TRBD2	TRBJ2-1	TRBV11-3	CATVAGDHNEQFF	TGTGCCACCGTAGCGGGGGACCACAATGAGCAGTTCTTC
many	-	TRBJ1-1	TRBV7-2	CASSLDFSEAFF	TGTGCCAGCAGCTTAGATTTCTCTGAAGCTTTCTTT
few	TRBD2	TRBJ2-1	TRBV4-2	CASSQESGLALQGHEQFF	TGTGCCAGCAGCCAGGAGTCGGGACTAGCACTTCAAGGACATGAGCAGTTCTTC
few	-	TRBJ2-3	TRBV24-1	CATSRGTVPDTQYF	TGTGCCACCAGTCGGGGGACAGTACCAGATACGCAGTATTTT
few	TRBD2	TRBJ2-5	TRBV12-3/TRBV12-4	CASSSPGLAEKETQYF	TGTGCCAGCAGTTCCCCGGGACTAGCGGAGAAGGAGACCCAGTACTTC
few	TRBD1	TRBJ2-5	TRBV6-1	CASSQGQSQETQYF	TGTGCCAGCAGTCAGGGACAGAGCCAAGAGACCCAGTACTTC
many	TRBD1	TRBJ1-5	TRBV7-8	CASSLAGTGSQPQHF	TGTGCCAGCAGCTTAGCCGGGACAGGGTCTCAGCCCCAGCATTTT
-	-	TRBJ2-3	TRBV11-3	CASSLGGRQVKTDTQYF	TGTGCCAGCAGCTTAGGAGGTCGACAAGTAAAGACAGATACGCAGTATTTT
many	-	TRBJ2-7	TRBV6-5	CASSYSLDYYEQYF	TGTGCCAGCAGTTACTCGCTGGATTACTACGAGCAGTACTTC
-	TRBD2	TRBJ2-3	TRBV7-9	CASSPRGLAGGELASTDTQYF	TGTGCCAGCAGCCCCAGAGGACTAGCGGGAGGGGAATTGGCGAGCACAGATACGCAGTATTTT
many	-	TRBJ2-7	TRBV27	CASSPSANRAEQYF	TGTGCCAGCAGTCCATCAGCCAACAGGGCCGAGCAGTACTTC
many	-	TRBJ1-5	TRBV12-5	CASGLGQGRQPQHF	TGTGCTAGTGGTTTGGGGCAGGGAAGGCAGCCCCAGCATTTT
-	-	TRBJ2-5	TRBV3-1	CASSQEVDSNQETQYF	TGTGCCAGCAGCCAAGAGGTTGACAGTAACCAAGAGACCCAGTACTTC
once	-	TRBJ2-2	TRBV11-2	CASSFGGETGELFF	TGTGCCAGCAGCTTCGGCGGGGAAACCGGGGAGCTGTTTTTT
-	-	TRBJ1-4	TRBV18	CASSPQGRGEKLFF	TGTGCCAGCTCACCTCAGGGTCGGGGTGAAAAACTGTTTTTT
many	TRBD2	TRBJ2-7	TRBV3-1	CASSHGTSGTNYEQYF	TGTGCCAGCAGCCATGGGACTAGCGGGACGAACTACGAGCAGTACTTC
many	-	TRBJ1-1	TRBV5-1	CASSLAQGNTEAFF	TGCGCCAGCAGCTTGGCGCAGGGGAACACTGAAGCTTTCTTT
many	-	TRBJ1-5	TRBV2	CASSELGGAYPQHF	TGTGCCAGCAGTGAACTTGGGGGAGCATACCCCCAGCATTTT
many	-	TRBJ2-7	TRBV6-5	CASSYRGGYEQYF	TGTGCCAGCAGTTACAGGGGGGGTTACGAGCAGTACTTC
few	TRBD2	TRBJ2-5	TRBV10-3	CAISESPLAGGETQYF	TGTGCCATCAGTGAGTCCCCTTTAGCGGGGGGGGAGACCCAGTACTTC
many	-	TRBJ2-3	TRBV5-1	CASSLGGPTDTQYF	TGCGCCAGCAGCTTGGGGGGCCCCACAGATACGCAGTATTTT
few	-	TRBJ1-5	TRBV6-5	CASSYTVNSNQPQHF	TGTGCCAGCAGTTACACGGTCAACAGCAATCAGCCCCAGCATTTT
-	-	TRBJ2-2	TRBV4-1	CASSQEQGGAYTGELFF	TGCGCCAGCAGCCAAGAACAGGGGGGGGCCTACACCGGGGAGCTGTTTTTT
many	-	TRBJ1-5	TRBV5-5	CASSLSGNQPQHF	TGTGCCAGCAGCTTGTCCGGCAATCAGCCCCAGCATTTT
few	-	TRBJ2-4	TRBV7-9	CASRPQGNIQYF	TGTGCCAGCAGACCACAGGGAAACATTCAGTACTTC
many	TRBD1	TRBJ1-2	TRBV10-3	CAISGDRDSYGYTF	TGTGCCATCAGCGGAGACCGGGACAGCTATGGCTACACCTTC
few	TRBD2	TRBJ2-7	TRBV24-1	CATSDSTGGRDYEQYF	TGTGCCACCAGTGACTCGACGGGGGGGAGAGACTACGAGCAGTACTTC
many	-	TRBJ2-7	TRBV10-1	CASSESGIGYEQYF	TGCGCCAGCAGTGAGTCAGGGATTGGCTACGAGCAGTACTTC
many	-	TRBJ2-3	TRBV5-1	CASSSLMRDTQYF	TGCGCCAGCAGCTCCCTGATGAGAGATACGCAGTATTTT
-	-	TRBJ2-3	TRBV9	CASSGSGSSTDTQYF	TGTGCCAGCAGCGGTAGCGGATCTAGCACAGATACGCAGTATTTT
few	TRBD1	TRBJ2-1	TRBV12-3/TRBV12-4	CASSFRQGVLNEQFF	TGTGCCAGCAGTTTTCGACAGGGGGTACTCAATGAGCAGTTCTTC
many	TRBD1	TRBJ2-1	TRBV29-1	CSVDGTGNNEQFF	TGCAGCGTTGACGGGACAGGCAACAATGAGCAGTTCTTC
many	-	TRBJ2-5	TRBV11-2	CASSLDSAVQETQYF	TGTGCCAGCAGCTTAGATTCGGCAGTACAAGAGACCCAGTACTTC
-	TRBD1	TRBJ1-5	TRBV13	CASSLGPGTGQPQHF	TGTGCCAGCAGCTTAGGTCCCGGGACAGGACAGCCCCAGCATTTT
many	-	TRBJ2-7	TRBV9	CASSVAQGYEQYF	TGTGCCAGCAGCGTAGCGCAGGGATACGAGCAGTACTTC
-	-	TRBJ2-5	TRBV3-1	CASSQGGEYIGETQYF	TGTGCCAGCAGCCAAGGGGGAGAATATATAGGAGAGACCCAGTACTTC